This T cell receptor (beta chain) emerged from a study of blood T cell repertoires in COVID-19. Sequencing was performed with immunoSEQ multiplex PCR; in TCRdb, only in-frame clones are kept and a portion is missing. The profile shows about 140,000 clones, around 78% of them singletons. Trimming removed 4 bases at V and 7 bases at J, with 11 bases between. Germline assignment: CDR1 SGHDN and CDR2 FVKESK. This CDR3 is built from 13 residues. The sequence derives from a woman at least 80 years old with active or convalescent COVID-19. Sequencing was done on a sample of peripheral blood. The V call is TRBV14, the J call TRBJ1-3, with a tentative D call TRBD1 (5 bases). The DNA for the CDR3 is TGTGCCAGCAGCCCCCATGGGGGGAACACCATATATTTT. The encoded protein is CASSPHGGNTIYF.